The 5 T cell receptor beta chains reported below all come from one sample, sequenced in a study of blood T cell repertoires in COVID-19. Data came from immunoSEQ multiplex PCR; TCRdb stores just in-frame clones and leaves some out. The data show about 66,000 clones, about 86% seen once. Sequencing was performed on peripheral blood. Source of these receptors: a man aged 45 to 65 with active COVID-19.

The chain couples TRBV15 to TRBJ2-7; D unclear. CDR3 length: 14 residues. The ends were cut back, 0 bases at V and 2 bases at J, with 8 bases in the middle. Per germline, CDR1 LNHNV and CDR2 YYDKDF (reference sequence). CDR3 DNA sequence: TGTGCCACCAGCAGAGACGCTAGAACCTACGAGCAGTACTTC. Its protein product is CATSRDARTYEQYF.

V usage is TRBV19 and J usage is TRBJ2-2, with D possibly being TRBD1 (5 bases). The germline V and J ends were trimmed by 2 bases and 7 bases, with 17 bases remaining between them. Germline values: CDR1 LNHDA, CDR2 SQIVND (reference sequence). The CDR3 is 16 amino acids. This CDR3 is CASSIRPAGYLGELFF. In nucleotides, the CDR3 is TGTGCCAGTAGTATAAGGCCGGCAGGGTACCTCGGGGAGCTGTTTTTT.

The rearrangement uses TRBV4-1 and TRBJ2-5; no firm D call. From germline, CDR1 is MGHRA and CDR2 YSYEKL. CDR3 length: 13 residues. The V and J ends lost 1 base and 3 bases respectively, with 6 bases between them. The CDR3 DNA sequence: TGCGCCAGCAGCCAAGCCCTCGAAGAGACCCAGTACTTC. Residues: CASSQALEETQYF.

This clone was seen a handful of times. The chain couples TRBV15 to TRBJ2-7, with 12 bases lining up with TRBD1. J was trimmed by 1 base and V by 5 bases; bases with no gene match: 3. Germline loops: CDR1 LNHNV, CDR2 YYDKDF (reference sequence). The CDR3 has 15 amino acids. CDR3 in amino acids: CATSWDRGPSYEQYF. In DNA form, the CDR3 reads TGTGCCACCAGCTGGGACAGGGGGCCTTCCTACGAGCAGTACTTC.

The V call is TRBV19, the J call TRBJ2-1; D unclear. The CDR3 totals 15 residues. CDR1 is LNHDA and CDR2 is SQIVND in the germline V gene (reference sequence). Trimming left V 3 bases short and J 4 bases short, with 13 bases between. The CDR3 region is CASSISTYYYNEQFF. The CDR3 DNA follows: TGTGCCAGTAGTATCAGTACATATTATTACAATGAGCAGTTCTTC.